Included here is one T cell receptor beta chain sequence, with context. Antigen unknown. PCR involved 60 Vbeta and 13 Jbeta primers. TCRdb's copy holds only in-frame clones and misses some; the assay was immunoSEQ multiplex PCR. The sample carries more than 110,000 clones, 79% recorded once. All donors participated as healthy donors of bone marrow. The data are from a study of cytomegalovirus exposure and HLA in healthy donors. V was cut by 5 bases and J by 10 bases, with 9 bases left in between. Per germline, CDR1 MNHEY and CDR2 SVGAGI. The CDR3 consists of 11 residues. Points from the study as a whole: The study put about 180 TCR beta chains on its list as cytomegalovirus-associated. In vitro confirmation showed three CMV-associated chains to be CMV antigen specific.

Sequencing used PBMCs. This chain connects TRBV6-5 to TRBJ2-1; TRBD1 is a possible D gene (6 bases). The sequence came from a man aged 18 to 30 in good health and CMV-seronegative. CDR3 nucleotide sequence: TGTGCCAGCAGTACAGGGTGCGAGCAGTTCTTC. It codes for CASSTGCEQFF.